This passage covers 27 T cell receptor beta chains from one sample sequenced in a study of T-cell reconstitution after alpha-beta-depleted transplantation in children. Unique molecular identifiers were incorporated when the TCRbeta library was constructed. TCRdb fed the PCR reads into MiXCR, producing one record per CDR3 protein. The sample consists of 350,000 to 400,000 distinct CDR3 sequences, 10% to 15% of them appearing once. Here the sequenced sample was PBMCs, taken from the stem cell graft. The source is a human donor who donated a stem cell graft to a child with Fanconi anemia.

J is TRBJ2-5 and V is TRBV4-1; 11 bases match TRBD2. The CDR3 totals 17 residues. Germline values: CDR1 MGHRA, CDR2 YSYEKL. With V trimmed by 6 bases and J by 5 bases, 14 bases remained unmatched. CDR3 protein: CASSRSGTSGPGETQYF. In DNA, the CDR3 is TGCGCCAGCAGTCGTTCGGGGACTAGCGGTCCCGGGGAGACCCAGTACTTC.

This clonotype was observed a few times. The rearrangement joins TRBV7-8 to TRBJ1-2; 9 bases map to TRBD1. The CDR3 contains 14 residues. Per germline, CDR1 SGHVS and CDR2 FQNEAQ. V shed 7 bases and J 8 bases; nucleotides not matched to a gene: 11. The CDR3 loop reads CASTRRTGDWGYTF. The CDR3 bases are TGTGCCAGCACCCGACGGACAGGGGACTGGGGCTACACCTTC.

The chain recombines TRBV27 with TRBJ2-5, with D possibly called TRBD1 or TRBD2 (5 bases each). CDR3 length: 15 amino acids. From germline, CDR1 is MNHEY and CDR2 SMNVEV (reference sequence). The V and J ends lost 5 bases and 4 bases respectively, with 17 bases between them. The CDR3 DNA follows: TGTGCCAGCAGTACCCCAGGGAGAGGACCAGAGACCCAGTACTTC. Translated, it gives CASSTPGRGPETQYF.

This clonotype has at least ten counts. This chain connects TRBV29-1 to TRBJ1-1, with 7 bases lining up with TRBD1. The J segment lost 1 base and the V segment lost 5 bases, leaving 4 bases of the junction unmatched. This CDR3 spans 13 amino acids. Per germline, CDR1 SQVTM and CDR2 ANQGSEA. As DNA, the CDR3 is TGCAGCGTTCTGACAGGGCAGAACACTGAAGCTTTCTTT. Its protein product is CSVLTGQNTEAFF.

Concerning this clonotype itself: With a much larger clone just one base away, this may be a read error. The chain carries TRBV11-2 and TRBJ2-1; D gene uncertain. The CDR3 covers 14 residues. The germline gives CDR1 SGHAT, CDR2 FQNNGV. The CDR3 nucleotides are TGTGCCAGCAGCTTAGGCCCCAACAACAATGAGCATTTCTTC. It specifies CASSLGPNNNEHFF.

This chain connects TRBV4-3 to TRBJ2-7; D is unresolved. The V end lost 0 bases, the J end lost 7 bases, and 7 bases lay between the germline ends. The CDR3 loop spans 12 amino acids. Per the germline V gene, CDR1 is LGHNA and CDR2 is YSLEER. The DNA of the CDR3 is TGCGCCAGCAGCCAAGAGTGGGGAGAGCAGTACTTC. Its protein is CASSQEWGEQYF.

The chain uses TRBV2 and TRBJ1-3, with a possible D match to TRBD1 (5 bases). Germline V gene sequence: CDR1 SNHLY, CDR2 FYNNEI. The CDR3 runs to 15 residues. The V gene lost 4 bases and the J gene lost 1 base, with 11 bases spanning the gap. This CDR3 is CASSGAGYSGNTIYF. The CDR3 region has the DNA TGTGCCAGCAGTGGTGCAGGGTATTCTGGAAACACCATATATTTT.

The chain recombines TRBV28 with TRBJ2-5; TRBD1 matches 8 bases. The CDR3 loop spans 13 amino acids. The V and J ends lost 10 bases and 5 bases, in that order; junction bases with no gene match: 9. Germline CDR1 reads MDHEN; CDR2 reads SYDVKM. The DNA of the CDR3 is TGTGCCATCCAGGGGGCAGACGTGGAGACCCAGTACTTC. Its translation: CAIQGADVETQYF.

The V and J genes are TRBV9 and TRBJ2-1, with D perhaps TRBD1 (6 bases). Germline V lookup: CDR1 SGDLS, CDR2 YYNGEE. The CDR3 totals 15 residues. The V gene lost 2 bases and the J gene lost 2 bases, with 11 bases spanning the gap. CDR3: CASSVGQGTYNEQFF. For the CDR3, the DNA is TGTGCCAGCAGCGTGGGGCAGGGGACCTACAATGAGCAGTTCTTC.

V usage is TRBV7-2 and J usage is TRBJ2-2, with a tentative D call TRBD2 (5 bases). Deletions cut 5 bases from V and 0 bases from J, with 13 bases between. Germline-derived CDR1 and CDR2 are SGHTA and FQGNSA. This CDR3 is 16 amino acids long. The DNA for the CDR3 is TGTGCCAGCAGCCGAAGCGGACTGCCGAACACCGGGGAGCTGTTTTTT. Protein: CASSRSGLPNTGELFF.

This clonotype occurred a few times. The chain recombines TRBV5-1 with TRBJ2-5; TRBD2 is a possible D gene (5 bases). Germline assignment: CDR1 SGHRS and CDR2 YFSETQ. The CDR3 has 14 residues. V lost 3 bases and J 5 bases, leaving 14 bases between the germline ends. The CDR3 spells CASSSGPSLETQYF. The CDR3 region has the DNA TGCGCCAGCAGCTCAGGACCTAGCTTGGAGACCCAGTACTTC.

The J gene is TRBJ2-7, the V gene TRBV7-2, with D uncertain. V lost 3 bases to trimming and J lost 7 bases, with 13 bases between them. The CDR3 contains 13 residues. The germline V gene encodes CDR1 SGHTA and CDR2 FQGNSA. DNA for the CDR3: TGTGCCAGCAGCTTTCGGGTTGGGTATGAGCAGTACTTC. As protein: CASSFRVGYEQYF.

This clonotype was observed a handful of times. The V call is TRBV20-1, the J call TRBJ1-1; a weak D match, TRBD1 (5 bases). The length of the CDR3 is 16 residues. Trimming removed 5 bases from V and 0 bases from J, with 19 bases in between. The germline V gene encodes CDR1 DFQATT and CDR2 SNEGSKA (reference sequence). The CDR3, as DNA: TGCAGTGCTCCCTCGAGGCAGGGACCCATGAACACTGAAGCTTTCTTT. Its protein product is CSAPSRQGPMNTEAFF.

This rearrangement joins TRBV29-1 to TRBJ2-5; the D gene is possibly TRBD1 (5 bases). The ends were cut back, 2 bases at V and 5 bases at J, with 21 bases in the middle. Looked up from germline, CDR1 is SQVTM and CDR2 is ANQGSEA. This CDR3 spans 16 amino acids. CDR3 region: CSVEQPGRAESETQYF. The CDR3 DNA reads as TGCAGCGTTGAACAACCGGGCAGGGCGGAATCGGAGACCCAGTACTTC.

This clonotype was counted at least ten times. The chain uses TRBV5-1 and TRBJ1-1; 9 positions match TRBD1. The CDR3 consists of 16 residues. J was trimmed by 0 bases and V by 0 bases; bases with no gene match: 3. Germline CDR1 reads SGHRS; CDR2 reads YFSETQ. The CDR3 nucleotides are TGCGCCAGCAGCTTGGGACAGGGGGTGATGAACACTGAAGCTTTCTTT. Its protein product is CASSLGQGVMNTEAFF.

The chain links TRBV20-1 to TRBJ1-2; D perhaps matches TRBD1 (6 bases). CDR1 and CDR2 from the germline V gene are DFQATT and SNEGSKA (reference sequence). The length of the CDR3 is 14 residues. Trimming shortened V by 4 bases and J by 2 bases, and 14 bases separated the two germline ends. This CDR3 reads CSANQGFANYGYTF. DNA for the CDR3: TGCAGTGCTAATCAGGGGTTTGCGAACTATGGCTACACCTTC.

This clonotype was observed a handful of times. In nucleotides, the CDR3 is TGTGCCAGCAGTACTACAGAGGGGGGAGCTTTCTTT. Translation gives CASSTTEGGAFF. J is TRBJ1-1 and V is TRBV12-3 or TRBV12-4, with D possibly being TRBD1 (6 bases). The CDR3 has 12 residues. Trimming cost V 5 bases and J 10 bases, with 14 bases left between them.

This clonotype showed up just a few times. V gene TRBV29-1 combines with J gene TRBJ2-7; possible D gene TRBD2, 5 bases. Germline loops: CDR1 SQVTM, CDR2 ANQGSEA. The ends were cut back, 7 bases at V and 6 bases at J, with 19 bases in the middle. This CDR3 spans 13 amino acids. This CDR3 reads CSAVEGQNGEQYF. The CDR3 DNA is TGCAGCGCTGTAGAGGGCCAGAATGGCGAGCAGTACTTC.

This clonotype appeared a few times. The chain is built from TRBV5-6 and TRBJ2-1; unclear D gene. The CDR3 runs 13 residues. V was cut by 0 bases and J by 7 bases, with 8 bases left in between. Germline loops: CDR1 SGHDT, CDR2 YYEEEE. CDR3 nucleotides: TGTGCCAGCAGCTTGGCCCTAGAGAATGAGCAGTTCTTC. This translates into CASSLALENEQFF.

The genes are TRBV9 and TRBJ1-3; D is ambiguous. CDR1 and CDR2 from the germline V gene are SGDLS and YYNGEE. This CDR3 has 15 amino acids. V gave up 0 bases and J gave up 0 bases, with 7 bases separating them. The CDR3 reads CASSVEGFSGNTIYF. CDR3 nucleotide sequence: TGTGCCAGCAGCGTAGAAGGTTTCTCTGGAAACACCATATATTTT.

The chain combines TRBV12-3 or TRBV12-4 with TRBJ1-1; 9 bases are a match to TRBD1. The CDR3 loop spans 14 amino acids. V was clipped by 2 bases and J by 10 bases; unmatched bases: 8. The CDR3 region is CASSLRGQGTPAFF. CDR3 in DNA: TGTGCCAGCAGTTTAAGGGGACAGGGTACCCCAGCTTTCTTT.

A few counts support this clonotype. The chain carries TRBV11-2 and TRBJ2-7; D is unresolved. V was pared by 0 bases and J by 2 bases, with 8 bases between. The germline V gene has CDR1 SGHAT and CDR2 FQNNGV. The CDR3 runs to 14 residues. The CDR3 is CASSLDLGTYEQYF. The DNA for the CDR3 is TGTGCCAGCAGCTTAGATCTGGGCACCTACGAGCAGTACTTC.

This clonotype was detected a few times. The rearrangement uses TRBV5-1 and TRBJ2-5, with D perhaps being TRBD1 or TRBD2 (5 bases each). V shed 2 bases and J shed 5 bases, with 16 bases lying between them. Germline lookup yields CDR1 SGHRS and CDR2 YFSETQ. The CDR3 covers 15 residues. The DNA for the CDR3 is TGCGCCAGCAGCTTTTTGGGGGTGGACGGGGAGACCCAGTACTTC. It codes for CASSFLGVDGETQYF.

This clonotype came up a few times. The chain employs TRBV29-1 and TRBJ2-5; the D gene is possibly TRBD1 (6 bases). Germline V gives CDR1 SQVTM, CDR2 ANQGSEA. V was clipped by 6 bases and J by 4 bases, with 15 bases between them. The CDR3 has 13 amino acids. The CDR3 DNA reads TGCAGCGTCGGACAGACATCCGGAGAGACCCAGTACTTC. Protein: CSVGQTSGETQYF.

The chain recombines TRBV5-6 with TRBJ1-2; D is perhaps TRBD1 (5 bases). Germline CDR1 and CDR2: SGHDT and YYEEEE. The ends were cut back, 0 bases at V and 3 bases at J, with 12 bases in the middle. The CDR3 runs 15 residues. The CDR3 spells CASSLARELYYGYTF. The CDR3 region has the DNA TGTGCCAGCAGCTTGGCCAGGGAACTTTACTATGGCTACACCTTC.

J is TRBJ2-1 and V is TRBV2, with unresolved D. V dropped 4 bases and J dropped 7 bases, with 8 bases sitting between them. There are 12 residues in the CDR3. Germline values: CDR1 SNHLY, CDR2 FYNNEI. In nucleotides, the CDR3 is TGTGCCAGCAGTGCTGCCCGGAATGAGCAGTTCTTC. Protein: CASSAARNEQFF.

The genes are TRBV7-9 and TRBJ1-1, with a tentative D call TRBD1 (5 bases). The germline V gene has CDR1 SEHNR and CDR2 FQNEAQ (reference sequence). CDR3 length: 14 residues. The V end lost 0 bases, the J end lost 4 bases, and 9 bases lay between the germline ends. The CDR3 DNA reads TGTGCCAGCAGCTTAGCACAGGTTTCCACTGAAGCTTTCTTT. It encodes CASSLAQVSTEAFF.